This TCR beta chain appears in the sequencing data of a study of T cells after yellow fever vaccination. Background on the study: Some fractions had low cell numbers, and these were prepared with SMART-Seq v4 Ultra Low Input.

Study observations and caveats: Weaker in magnitude, the secondary response showed a faster peak on day 5 versus 15. The booster saw the reappearance of most primary-vaccination clones (about 95% CD4, 88% CD8).

Making TCR cDNA involved 5'RACE template switching, which added UMIs and a universal primer site. One entry per CDR3 protein results from TCRdb running MiXCR on the 5' RACE reads. In the table there are around 340,000 distinct CDR3 sequences, around an eighth of which are singletons. The germline V gene encodes CDR1 SGHRS and CDR2 YFSETQ. This CDR3 spans 16 amino acids. V lost 3 bases and J lost 2, with 15 bases in between. Concerning this clonotype itself: Its antigen is currently unknown.

The chain combines TRBV5-1 with TRBJ1-3; maybe TRBD1 (6 bases). The sequenced sample was CD4+ T cells sorted from PBMCs, obtained 15 days after the yellow fever booster vaccination. The origin of this receptor is a man between 18 and 35 years old who received the YFV17D yellow fever vaccine. CDR3 DNA: TGCGCCAGCAGCTCTCTCCAGACAGGAGCTGGAAACACCATATATTTT. Translated, it gives CASSSLQTGAGNTIYF. The variable domain in full, completed from reference TRBV5-1 and TRBJ1-3, reads KAGVTQTPRYLIKTRGQQVTLSCSPISGHRSVSWYQQTPGQGLQFLFEYFSETQRNKGNFPGRFSGRQFSNSRSEMNVSTLELGDSALYLCASSSLQTGAGNTIYFGEGSWLTVV.